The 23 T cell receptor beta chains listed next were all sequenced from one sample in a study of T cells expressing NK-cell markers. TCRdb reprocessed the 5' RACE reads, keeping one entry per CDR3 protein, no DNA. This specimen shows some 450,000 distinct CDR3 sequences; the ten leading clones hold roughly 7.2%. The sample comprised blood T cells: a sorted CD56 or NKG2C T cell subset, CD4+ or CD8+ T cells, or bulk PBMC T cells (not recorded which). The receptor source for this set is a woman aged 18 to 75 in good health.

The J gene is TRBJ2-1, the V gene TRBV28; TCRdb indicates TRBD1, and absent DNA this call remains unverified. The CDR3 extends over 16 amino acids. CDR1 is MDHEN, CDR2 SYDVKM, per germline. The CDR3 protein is CASISRGGSSYNEQFF.

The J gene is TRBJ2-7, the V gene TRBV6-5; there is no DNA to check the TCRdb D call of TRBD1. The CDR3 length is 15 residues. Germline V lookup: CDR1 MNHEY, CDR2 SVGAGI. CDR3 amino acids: CASISSGTYAYEQYF.

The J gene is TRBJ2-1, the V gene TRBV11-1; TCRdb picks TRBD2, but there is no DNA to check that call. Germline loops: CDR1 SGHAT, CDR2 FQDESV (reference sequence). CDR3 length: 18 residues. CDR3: CASSLEGSGSTFNNEQFF.

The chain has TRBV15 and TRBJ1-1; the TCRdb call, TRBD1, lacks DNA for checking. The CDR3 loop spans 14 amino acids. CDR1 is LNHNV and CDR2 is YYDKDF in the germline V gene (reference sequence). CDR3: CATSGRTGGTEAFF.

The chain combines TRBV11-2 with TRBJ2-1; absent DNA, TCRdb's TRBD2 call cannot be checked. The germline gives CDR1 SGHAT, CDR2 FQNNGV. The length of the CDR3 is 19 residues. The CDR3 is CASSPRGSGSKIPYNEQFF. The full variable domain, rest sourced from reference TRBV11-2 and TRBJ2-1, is EAGVAQSPRYKIIEKRQSVAFWCNPISGHATLYWYQQILGQGPKLLIQFQNNGVVDDSQLPKDRFSAERLKGVDSTLKIQPAKLEDSAVYLCASSPRGSGSKIPYNEQFFGPGTRLTVL.

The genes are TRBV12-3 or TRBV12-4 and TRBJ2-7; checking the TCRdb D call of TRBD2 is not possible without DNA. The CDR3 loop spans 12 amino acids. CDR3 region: CASSVGGGEQYF.

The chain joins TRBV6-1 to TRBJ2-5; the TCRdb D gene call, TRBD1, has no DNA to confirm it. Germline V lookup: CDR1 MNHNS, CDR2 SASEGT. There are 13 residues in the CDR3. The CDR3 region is CASKRGGRETQYF.

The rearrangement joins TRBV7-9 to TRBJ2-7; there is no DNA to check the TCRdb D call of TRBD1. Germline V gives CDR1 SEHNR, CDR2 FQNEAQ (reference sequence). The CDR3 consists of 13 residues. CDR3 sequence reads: CASSSGQVNEQYF.

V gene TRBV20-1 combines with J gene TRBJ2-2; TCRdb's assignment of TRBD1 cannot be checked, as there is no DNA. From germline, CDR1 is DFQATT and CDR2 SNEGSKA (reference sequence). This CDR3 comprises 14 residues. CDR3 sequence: CSARRETNTGELFF.

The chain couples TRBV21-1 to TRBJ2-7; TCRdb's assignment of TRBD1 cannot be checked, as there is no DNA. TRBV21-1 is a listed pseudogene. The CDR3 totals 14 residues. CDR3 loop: CASSKAWGRYEQYF.

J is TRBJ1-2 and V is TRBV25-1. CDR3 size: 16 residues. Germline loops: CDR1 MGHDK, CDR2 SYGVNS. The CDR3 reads CASSERTTIPNYGYTF.

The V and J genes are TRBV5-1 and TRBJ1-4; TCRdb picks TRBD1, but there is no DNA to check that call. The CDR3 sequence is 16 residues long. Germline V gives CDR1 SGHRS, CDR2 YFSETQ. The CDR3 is CASSLPQGATNEKLFF.

CDR3 region: CATSKEAGPTMETQYF. This rearrangement joins TRBV15 to TRBJ2-5; TCRdb proposes TRBD1, but this gene call is untestable without DNA. Germline V gene data show CDR1 as LNHNV and CDR2 as YYDKDF (reference sequence). CDR3 size: 16 residues.

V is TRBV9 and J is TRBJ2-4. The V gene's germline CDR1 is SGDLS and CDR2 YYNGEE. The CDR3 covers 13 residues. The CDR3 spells CASSVENGVFQYF.

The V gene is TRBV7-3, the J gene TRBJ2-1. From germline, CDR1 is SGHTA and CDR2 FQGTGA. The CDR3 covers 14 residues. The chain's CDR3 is CASSLTRDYNEQFF.

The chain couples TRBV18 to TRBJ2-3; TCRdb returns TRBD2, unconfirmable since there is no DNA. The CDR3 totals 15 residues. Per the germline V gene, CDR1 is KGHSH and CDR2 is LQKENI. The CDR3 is CASSAPSGGTDTQYF.

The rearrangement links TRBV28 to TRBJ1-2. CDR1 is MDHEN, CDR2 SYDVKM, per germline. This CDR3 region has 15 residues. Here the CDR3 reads CASSFRRPPYYGYTF.

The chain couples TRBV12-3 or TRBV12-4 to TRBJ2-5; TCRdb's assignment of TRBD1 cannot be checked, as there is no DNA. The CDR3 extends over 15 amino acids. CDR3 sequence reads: CASSPPGQGRETQYF.

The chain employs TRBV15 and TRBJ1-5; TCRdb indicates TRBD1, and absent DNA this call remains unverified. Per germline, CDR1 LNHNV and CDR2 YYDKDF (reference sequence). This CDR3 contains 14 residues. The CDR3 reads CATSRGGQAQPQHF.

CDR3 in amino acids: CASRNPGLAGGLETQYF. The chain employs TRBV6-2 or TRBV6-3 and TRBJ2-5; TCRdb outputs TRBD2, but without DNA this stays unchecked. Germline V CDR1 and CDR2: MNHEY, SVGEGT. CDR3 length: 17 amino acids.

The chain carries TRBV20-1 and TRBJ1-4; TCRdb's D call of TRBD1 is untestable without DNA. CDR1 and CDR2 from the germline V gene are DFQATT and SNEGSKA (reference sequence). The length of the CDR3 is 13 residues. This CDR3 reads CSAPVGASEKLFF.

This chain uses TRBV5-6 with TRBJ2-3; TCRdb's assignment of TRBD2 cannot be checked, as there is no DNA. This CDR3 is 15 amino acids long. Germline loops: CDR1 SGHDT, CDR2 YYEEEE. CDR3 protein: CASSLIAGGSDTQYF.

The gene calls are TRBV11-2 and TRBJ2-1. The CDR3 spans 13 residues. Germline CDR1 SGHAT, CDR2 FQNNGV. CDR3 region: CASSLSSGNEQFF.